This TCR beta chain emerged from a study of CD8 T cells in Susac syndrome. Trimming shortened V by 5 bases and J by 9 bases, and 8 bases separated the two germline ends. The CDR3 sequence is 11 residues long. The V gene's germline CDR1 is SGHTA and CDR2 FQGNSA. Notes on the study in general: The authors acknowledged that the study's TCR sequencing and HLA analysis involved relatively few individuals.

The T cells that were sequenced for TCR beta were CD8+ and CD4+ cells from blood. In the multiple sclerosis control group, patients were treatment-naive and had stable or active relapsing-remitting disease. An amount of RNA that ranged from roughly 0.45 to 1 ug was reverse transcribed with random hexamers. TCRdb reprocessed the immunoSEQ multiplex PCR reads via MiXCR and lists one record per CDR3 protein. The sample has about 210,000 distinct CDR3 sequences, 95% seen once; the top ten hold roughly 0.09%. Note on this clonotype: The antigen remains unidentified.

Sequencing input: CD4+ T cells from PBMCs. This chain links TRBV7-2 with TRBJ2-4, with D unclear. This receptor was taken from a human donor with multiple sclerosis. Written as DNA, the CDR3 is TGTGCCAGCAGCCTAGGCGGCATTCAGTACTTC. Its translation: CASSLGGIQYF.